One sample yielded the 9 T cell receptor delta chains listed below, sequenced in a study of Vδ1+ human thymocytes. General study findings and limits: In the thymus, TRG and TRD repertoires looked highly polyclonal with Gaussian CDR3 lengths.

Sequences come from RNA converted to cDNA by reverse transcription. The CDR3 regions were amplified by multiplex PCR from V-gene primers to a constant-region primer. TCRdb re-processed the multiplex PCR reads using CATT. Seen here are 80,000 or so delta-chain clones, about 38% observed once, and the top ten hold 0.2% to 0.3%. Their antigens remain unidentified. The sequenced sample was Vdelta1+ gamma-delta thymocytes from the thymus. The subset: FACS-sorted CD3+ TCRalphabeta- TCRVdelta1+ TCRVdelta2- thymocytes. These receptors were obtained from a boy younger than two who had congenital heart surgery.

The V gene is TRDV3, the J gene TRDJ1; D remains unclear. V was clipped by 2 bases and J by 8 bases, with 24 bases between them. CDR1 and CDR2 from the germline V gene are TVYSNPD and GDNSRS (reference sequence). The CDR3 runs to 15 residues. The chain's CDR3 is CAFCLRRRPEGKLIF. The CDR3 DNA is TGTGCCTTTTGTCTACGCCGGAGGCCCGAGGGGAAACTCATCTTT.

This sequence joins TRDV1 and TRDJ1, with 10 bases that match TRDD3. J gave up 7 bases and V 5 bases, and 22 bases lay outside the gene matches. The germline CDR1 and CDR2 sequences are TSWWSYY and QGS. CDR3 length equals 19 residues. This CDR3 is CALGQPHSTGGLYRGKLIF. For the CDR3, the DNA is TGTGCTCTTGGGCAGCCCCATTCTACTGGGGGATTATACAGGGGTAAACTCATCTTT.

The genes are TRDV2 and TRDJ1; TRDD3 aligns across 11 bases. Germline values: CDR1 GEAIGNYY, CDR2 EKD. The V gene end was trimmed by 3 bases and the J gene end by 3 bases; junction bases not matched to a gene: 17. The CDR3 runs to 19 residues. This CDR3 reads CACDAGYWGINLPPDKLIF. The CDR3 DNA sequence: TGTGCCTGTGACGCCGGCTACTGGGGGATAAACCTCCCGCCCGATAAACTCATCTTT.

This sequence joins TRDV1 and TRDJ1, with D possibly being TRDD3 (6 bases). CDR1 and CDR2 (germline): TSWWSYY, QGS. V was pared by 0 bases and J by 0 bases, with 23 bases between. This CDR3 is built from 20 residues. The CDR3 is CALGELDPPPYWDHTDKLIF. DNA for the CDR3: TGTGCTCTTGGGGAACTAGATCCTCCTCCGTACTGGGATCACACCGATAAACTCATCTTT.

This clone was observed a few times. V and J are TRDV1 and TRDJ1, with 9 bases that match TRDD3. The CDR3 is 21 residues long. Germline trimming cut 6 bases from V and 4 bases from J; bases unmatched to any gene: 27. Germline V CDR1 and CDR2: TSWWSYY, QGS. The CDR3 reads CALGTYPQTTTGDTRFDKLIF. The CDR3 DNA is TGTGCTCTTGGTACATACCCCCAAACCACTACTGGGGATACGAGGTTCGATAAACTCATCTTT.

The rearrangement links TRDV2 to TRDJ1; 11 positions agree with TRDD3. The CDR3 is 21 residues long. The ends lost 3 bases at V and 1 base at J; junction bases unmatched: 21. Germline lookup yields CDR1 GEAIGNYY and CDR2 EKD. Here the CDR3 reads CACDSYLGDTLGQPSTDKLIF. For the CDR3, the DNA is TGTGCCTGTGACTCTTACTTGGGGGATACGCTGGGGCAACCTTCCACCGATAAACTCATCTTT.

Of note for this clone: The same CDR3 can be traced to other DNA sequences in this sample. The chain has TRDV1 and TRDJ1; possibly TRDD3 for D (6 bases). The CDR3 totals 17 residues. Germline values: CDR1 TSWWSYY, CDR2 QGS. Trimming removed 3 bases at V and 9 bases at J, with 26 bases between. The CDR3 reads CALGDPPSSTGTGELIF. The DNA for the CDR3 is TGTGCTCTTGGGGACCCACCCTCCAGCACTGGGACGGGGGAACTCATCTTT.

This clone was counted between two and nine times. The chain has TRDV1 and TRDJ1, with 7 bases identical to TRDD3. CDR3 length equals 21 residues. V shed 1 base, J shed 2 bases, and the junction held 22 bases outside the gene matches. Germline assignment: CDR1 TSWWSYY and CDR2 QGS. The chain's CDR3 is CALGEPGLAWIRGYPTDKLIF. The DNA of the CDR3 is TGTGCTCTTGGGGAACCGGGCCTTGCGTGGATAAGGGGATATCCAACCGATAAACTCATCTTT.

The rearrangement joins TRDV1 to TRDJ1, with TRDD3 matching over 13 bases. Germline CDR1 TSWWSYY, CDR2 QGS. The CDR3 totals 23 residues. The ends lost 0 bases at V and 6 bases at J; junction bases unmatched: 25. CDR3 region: CALGELGKYSPTVLGDTVNKLIF. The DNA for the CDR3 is TGTGCTCTTGGGGAACTGGGGAAATATTCTCCTACAGTACTGGGGGATACGGTCAATAAACTCATCTTT.